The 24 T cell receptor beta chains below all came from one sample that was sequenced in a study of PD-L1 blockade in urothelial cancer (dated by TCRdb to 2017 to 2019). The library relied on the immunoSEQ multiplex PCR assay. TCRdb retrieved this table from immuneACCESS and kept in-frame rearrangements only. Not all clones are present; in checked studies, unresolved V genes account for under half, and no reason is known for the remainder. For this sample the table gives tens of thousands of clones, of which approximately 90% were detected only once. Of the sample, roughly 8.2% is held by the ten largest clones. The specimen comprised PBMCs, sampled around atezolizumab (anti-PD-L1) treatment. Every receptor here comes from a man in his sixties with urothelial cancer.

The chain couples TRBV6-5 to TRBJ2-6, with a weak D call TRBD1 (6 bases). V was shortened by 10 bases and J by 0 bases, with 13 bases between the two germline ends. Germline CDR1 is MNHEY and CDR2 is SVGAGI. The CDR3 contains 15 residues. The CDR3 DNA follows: TGTGCCACCTATACAGGGTCCTCTGGGGCCAACGTCCTGACTTTC. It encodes CATYTGSSGANVLTF.

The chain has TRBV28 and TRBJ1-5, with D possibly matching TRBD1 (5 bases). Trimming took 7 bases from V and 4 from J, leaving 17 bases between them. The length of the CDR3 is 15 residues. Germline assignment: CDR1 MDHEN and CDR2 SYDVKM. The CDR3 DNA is TGTGCCAGCAATCCAATCAGGGTCCGGAATCAGCCCCAGCATTTT. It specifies CASNPIRVRNQPQHF.

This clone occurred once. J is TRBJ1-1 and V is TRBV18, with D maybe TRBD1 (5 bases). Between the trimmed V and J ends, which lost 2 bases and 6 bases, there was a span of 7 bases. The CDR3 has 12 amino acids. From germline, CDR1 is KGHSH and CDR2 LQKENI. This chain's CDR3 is CASSPRQSEAFF. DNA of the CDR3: TGTGCCAGCTCACCAAGACAGTCTGAAGCTTTCTTT. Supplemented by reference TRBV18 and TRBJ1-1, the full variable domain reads NAGVMQNPRHLVRRRGQEARLRCSPMKGHSHVYWYRQLPEEGLKFMVYLQKENIIDESGMPKERFSAEFPKEGPSILRIQQVVRGDSAAYFCASSPRQSEAFFGQGTRLTVV.

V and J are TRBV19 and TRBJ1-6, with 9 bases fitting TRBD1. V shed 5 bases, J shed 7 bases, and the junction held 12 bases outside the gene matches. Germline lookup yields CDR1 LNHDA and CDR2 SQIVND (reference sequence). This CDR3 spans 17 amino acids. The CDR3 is CASSFSAGTGRNSPLHF. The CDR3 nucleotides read TGTGCCAGTAGTTTTTCTGCCGGGACAGGGAGGAATTCACCCCTCCACTTT. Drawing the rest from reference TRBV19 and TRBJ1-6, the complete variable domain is DGGITQSPKYLFRKEGQNVTLSCEQNLNHDAMYWYRQDPGQGLRLIYYSQIVNDFQKGDIAEGYSVSREKKESFPLTVTSAQKNPTAFYLCASSFSAGTGRNSPLHFGNGTRLTVT.

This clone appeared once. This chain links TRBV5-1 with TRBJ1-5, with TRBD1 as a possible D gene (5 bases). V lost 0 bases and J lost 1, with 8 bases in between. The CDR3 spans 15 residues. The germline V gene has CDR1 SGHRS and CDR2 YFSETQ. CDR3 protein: CASSLVSGSNQPQHF. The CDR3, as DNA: TGCGCCAGCAGCTTGGTATCAGGGAGCAATCAGCCCCAGCATTTT.

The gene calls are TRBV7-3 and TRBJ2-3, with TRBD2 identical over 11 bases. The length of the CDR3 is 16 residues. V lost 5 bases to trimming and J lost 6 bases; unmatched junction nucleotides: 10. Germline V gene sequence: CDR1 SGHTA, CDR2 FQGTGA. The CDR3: CASSRTLAGGRDTQYF. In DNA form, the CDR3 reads TGTGCCAGCAGCCGTACCTTAGCGGGGGGGCGGGATACGCAGTATTTT.

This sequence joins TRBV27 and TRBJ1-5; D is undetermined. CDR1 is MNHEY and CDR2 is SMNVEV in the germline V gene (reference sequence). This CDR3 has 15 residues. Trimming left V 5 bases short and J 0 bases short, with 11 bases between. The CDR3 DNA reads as TGTGCCAGCAGTCCGGAGATTTATAGCAATCAGCCCCAGCATTTT. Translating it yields CASSPEIYSNQPQHF.

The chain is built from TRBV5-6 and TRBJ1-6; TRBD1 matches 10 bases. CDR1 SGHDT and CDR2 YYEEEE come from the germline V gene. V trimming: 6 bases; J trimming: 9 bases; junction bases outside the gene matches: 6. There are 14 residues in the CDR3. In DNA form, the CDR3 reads TGTGCCAGCACCTTCCGGGACAGGGGTTCACCCCTCCACTTT. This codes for CASTFRDRGSPLHF.

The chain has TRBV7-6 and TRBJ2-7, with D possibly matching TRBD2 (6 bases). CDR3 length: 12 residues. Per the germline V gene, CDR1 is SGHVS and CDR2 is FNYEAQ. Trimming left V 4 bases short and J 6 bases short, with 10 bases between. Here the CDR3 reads CASSYQGGEQYF. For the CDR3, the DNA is TGTGCCAGCAGCTACCAGGGAGGCGAGCAGTACTTC.

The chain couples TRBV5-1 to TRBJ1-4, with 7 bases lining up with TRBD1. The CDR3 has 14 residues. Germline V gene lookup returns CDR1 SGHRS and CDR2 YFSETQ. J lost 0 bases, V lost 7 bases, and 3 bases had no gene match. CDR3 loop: CASRQGPTNEKLFF. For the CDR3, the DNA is TGCGCCAGCCGACAGGGCCCAACTAATGAAAAACTGTTTTTT.

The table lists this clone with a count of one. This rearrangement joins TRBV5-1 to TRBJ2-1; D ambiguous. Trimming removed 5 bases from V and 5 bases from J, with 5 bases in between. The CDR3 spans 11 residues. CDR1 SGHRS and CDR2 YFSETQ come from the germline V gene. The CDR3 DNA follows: TGCGCCAGCAGTAGAGACAATGAGCAGTTCTTC. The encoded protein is CASSRDNEQFF.

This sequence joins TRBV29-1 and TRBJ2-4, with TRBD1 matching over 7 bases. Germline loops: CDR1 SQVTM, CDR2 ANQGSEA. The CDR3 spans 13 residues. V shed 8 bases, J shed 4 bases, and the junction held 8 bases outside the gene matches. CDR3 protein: CSSLDRSKNIQYF. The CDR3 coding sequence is TGCAGCTCCTTGGACAGGAGTAAAAACATTCAGTACTTC.

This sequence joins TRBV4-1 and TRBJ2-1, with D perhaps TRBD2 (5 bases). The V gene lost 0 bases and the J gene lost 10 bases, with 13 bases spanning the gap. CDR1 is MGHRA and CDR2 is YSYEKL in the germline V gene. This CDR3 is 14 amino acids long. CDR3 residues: CASSQDFQWEEQFF. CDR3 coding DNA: TGCGCCAGCAGCCAAGATTTCCAGTGGGAGGAGCAGTTCTTC.

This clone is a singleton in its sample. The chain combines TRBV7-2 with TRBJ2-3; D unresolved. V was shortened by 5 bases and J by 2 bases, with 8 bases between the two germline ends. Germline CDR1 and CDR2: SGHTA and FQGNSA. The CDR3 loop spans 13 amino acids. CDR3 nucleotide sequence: TGTGCCAGCAGCCTCCAGTCCACAGATACGCAGTATTTT. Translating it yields CASSLQSTDTQYF. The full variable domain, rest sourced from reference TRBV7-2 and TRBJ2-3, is GAGVSQSPSNKVTEKGKDVELRCDPISGHTALYWYRQSLGQGLEFLIYFQGNSAPDKSGLPSDRFSAERTGGSVSTLTIQRTQQEDSAVYLCASSLQSTDTQYFGPGTRLTVL.

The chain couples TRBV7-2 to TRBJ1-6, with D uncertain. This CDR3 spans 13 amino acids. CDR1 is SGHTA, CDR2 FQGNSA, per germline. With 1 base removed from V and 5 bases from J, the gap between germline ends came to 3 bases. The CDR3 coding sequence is TGTGCCAGCAGCTTAGACAATAATTCACCCCTCCACTTT. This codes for CASSLDNNSPLHF.

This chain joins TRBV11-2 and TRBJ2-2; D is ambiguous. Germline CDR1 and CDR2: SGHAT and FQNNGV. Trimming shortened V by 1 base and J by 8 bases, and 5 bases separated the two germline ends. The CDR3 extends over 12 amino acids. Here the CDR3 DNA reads TGTGCCAGCAGCTTAGGAACAGGGGAGCTGTTTTTT. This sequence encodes CASSLGTGELFF. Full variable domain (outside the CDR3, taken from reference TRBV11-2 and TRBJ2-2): EAGVAQSPRYKIIEKRQSVAFWCNPISGHATLYWYQQILGQGPKLLIQFQNNGVVDDSQLPKDRFSAERLKGVDSTLKIQPAKLEDSAVYLCASSLGTGELFFGEGSRLTVL.

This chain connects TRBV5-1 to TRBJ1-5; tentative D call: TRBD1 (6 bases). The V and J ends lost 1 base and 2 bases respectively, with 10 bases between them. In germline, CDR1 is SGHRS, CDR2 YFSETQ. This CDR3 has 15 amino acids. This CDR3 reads CASSLIPGGNQPQHF. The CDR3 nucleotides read TGCGCCAGCAGCTTGATACCAGGGGGCAATCAGCCCCAGCATTTT.

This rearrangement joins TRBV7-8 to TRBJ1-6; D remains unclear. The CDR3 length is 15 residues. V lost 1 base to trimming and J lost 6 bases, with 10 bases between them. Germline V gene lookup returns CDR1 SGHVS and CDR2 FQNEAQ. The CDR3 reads CASSLGSGINSPLHF. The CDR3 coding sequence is TGTGCCAGCAGCTTAGGTTCGGGGATTAATTCACCCCTCCACTTT.

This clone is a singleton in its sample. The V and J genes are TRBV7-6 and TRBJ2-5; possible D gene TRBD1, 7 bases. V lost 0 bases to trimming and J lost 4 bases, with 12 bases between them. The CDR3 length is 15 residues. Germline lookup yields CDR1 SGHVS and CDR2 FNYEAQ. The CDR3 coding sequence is TGTGCCAGCAGCTTAGCGGGTCAGGGGGGAGAGACCCAGTACTTC. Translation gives CASSLAGQGGETQYF.

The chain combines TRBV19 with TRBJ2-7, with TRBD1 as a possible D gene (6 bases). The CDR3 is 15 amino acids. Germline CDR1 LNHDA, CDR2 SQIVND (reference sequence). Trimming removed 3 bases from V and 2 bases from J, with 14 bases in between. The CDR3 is CASSIRQGPTYEQYF. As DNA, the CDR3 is TGTGCCAGTAGTATTCGCCAGGGGCCCACCTACGAGCAGTACTTC. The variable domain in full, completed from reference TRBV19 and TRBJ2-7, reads DGGITQSPKYLFRKEGQNVTLSCEQNLNHDAMYWYRQDPGQGLRLIYYSQIVNDFQKGDIAEGYSVSREKKESFPLTVTSAQKNPTAFYLCASSIRQGPTYEQYFGPGTRLTVT.

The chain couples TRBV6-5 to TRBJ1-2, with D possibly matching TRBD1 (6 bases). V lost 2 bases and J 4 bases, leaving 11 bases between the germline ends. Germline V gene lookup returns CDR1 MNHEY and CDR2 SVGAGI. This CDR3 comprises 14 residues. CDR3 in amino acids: CASSYRQALYGYTF. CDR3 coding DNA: TGTGCCAGCAGTTACAGACAGGCTCTCTATGGCTACACCTTC.

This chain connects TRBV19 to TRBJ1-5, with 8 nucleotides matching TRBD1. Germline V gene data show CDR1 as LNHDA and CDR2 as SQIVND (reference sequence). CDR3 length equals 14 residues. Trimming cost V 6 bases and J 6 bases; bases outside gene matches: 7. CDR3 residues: CASRKQGEGQPQHF. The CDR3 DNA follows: TGTGCCAGTAGGAAACAGGGGGAGGGTCAGCCCCAGCATTTT. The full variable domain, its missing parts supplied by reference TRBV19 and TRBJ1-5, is DGGITQSPKYLFRKEGQNVTLSCEQNLNHDAMYWYRQDPGQGLRLIYYSQIVNDFQKGDIAEGYSVSREKKESFPLTVTSAQKNPTAFYLCASRKQGEGQPQHFGDGTRLSIL.

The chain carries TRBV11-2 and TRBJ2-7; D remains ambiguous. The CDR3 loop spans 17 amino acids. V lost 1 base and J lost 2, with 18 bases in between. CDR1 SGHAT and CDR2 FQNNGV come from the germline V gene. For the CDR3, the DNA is TGTGCCAGCAGCTTAGCCTCGGAAGTAACAGTTACCTACGAGCAGTACTTC. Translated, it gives CASSLASEVTVTYEQYF.

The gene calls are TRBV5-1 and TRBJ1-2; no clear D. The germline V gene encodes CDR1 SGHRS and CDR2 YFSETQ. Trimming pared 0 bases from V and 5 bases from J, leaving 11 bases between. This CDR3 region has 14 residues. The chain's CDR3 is CASSLGQESYGYTF. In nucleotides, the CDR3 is TGCGCCAGCAGCTTGGGCCAGGAATCGTATGGCTACACCTTC.